The 16 T cell receptor beta chains presented below share a single source sample, sequenced in a study of blood T cell repertoires in COVID-19. Clones were read by immunoSEQ multiplex PCR, and TCRdb kept only the in-frame ones, dropping some. The sample consists of approximately 300,000 clones, around nine tenths of them appearing once. The source material was peripheral blood. The receptors derive from a woman in her thirties with COVID-19, enrolled during active disease.

In this sample, this clone turned up once. This sequence joins TRBV28 and TRBJ2-5, with D maybe TRBD1 (6 bases). The CDR3 is 16 residues long. The V and J ends lost 3 bases and 1 base respectively, with 15 bases between them. CDR1 is MDHEN and CDR2 is SYDVKM in the germline V gene. The CDR3 is CASSFSGGRGQETQYF. The CDR3 nucleotides are TGTGCCAGCAGTTTTAGTGGAGGCAGGGGCCAAGAGACCCAGTACTTC.

The chain employs TRBV4-3 and TRBJ2-1; 10 bases map to TRBD2. Germline CDR1 LGHNA, CDR2 YSLEER. The CDR3 sequence is 19 residues long. V shed 0 bases and J 8 bases; nucleotides not matched to a gene: 16. Written as DNA, the CDR3 is TGCGCCAGCAGCCAAGATCTACTGAGGGCTAGCGGGAGAGCGGATGAGCAGTTCTTC. It translates to CASSQDLLRASGRADEQFF.

The V and J genes are TRBV9 and TRBJ2-1, with 11 bases matching TRBD2. The J segment lost 5 bases and the V segment lost 0 bases, leaving 7 bases of the junction unmatched. The germline CDR1 and CDR2 sequences are SGDLS and YYNGEE. The CDR3 consists of 17 residues. The CDR3 sequence: CASSVAMLAGGDNEQFF. CDR3 DNA sequence: TGTGCCAGCAGCGTAGCGATGCTAGCGGGGGGCGACAATGAGCAGTTCTTC. Filled out from reference TRBV9 and TRBJ2-1, the complete variable domain reads DSGVTQTPKHLITATGQRVTLRCSPRSGDLSVYWYQQSLDQGLQFLIQYYNGEERAKGNILERFSAQQFPDLHSELNLSSLELGDSALYFCASSVAMLAGGDNEQFFGPGTRLTVL.

The genes are TRBV18 and TRBJ2-2, with D perhaps TRBD1 (5 bases). With 4 bases removed from V and 6 bases from J, the gap between germline ends came to 18 bases. The CDR3 spans 16 residues. The germline CDR1 and CDR2 sequences are KGHSH and LQKENI. The CDR3 protein is CASSLPQGQGPGELFF. The CDR3 nucleotides read TGTGCCAGCTCACTCCCTCAAGGGCAGGGCCCCGGGGAGCTGTTTTTT.

This chain connects TRBV7-3 to TRBJ2-1; the match to TRBD2 covers 8 bases. V lost 6 bases and J lost 8; bases outside the gene matches: 12. CDR3 length: 15 residues. Germline CDR1 is SGHTA and CDR2 is FQGTGA. The CDR3 DNA reads as TGTGCCAGCAGTCCGCCGGGACTAGGGTTCGATGAGCAGTTCTTC. Its protein product is CASSPPGLGFDEQFF.

The CDR3 DNA reads TGTGCCAGCAGCTTGTCTCCCACAGAGAACTATGGCTACACCTTC. Its translation: CASSLSPTENYGYTF. The J gene is TRBJ1-2, the V gene TRBV5-5; unclear D gene. CDR1 and CDR2 from the germline V gene are SGHKS and YYEKEE (reference sequence). The CDR3 covers 15 residues. The germline V and J ends were trimmed by 1 base and 2 bases, with 12 bases remaining between them. The full variable domain, rest sourced from reference TRBV5-5 and TRBJ1-2, is DAGVTQSPTHLIKTRGQQVTLRCSPISGHKSVSWYQQVLGQGPQFIFQYYEKEERGRGNFPDRFSARQFPNYSSELNVNALLLGDSALYLCASSLSPTENYGYTFGSGTRLTVV.

The chain recombines TRBV6-5 with TRBJ1-4, with D maybe TRBD1 (5 bases). CDR3 length equals 14 residues. Germline V CDR1 and CDR2: MNHEY, SVGAGI. The V end was cut by 7 bases, the J end by 7 bases, with 16 bases between. The CDR3 protein is CASTKWGVSEKLFF. As DNA, the CDR3 is TGTGCCAGCACCAAGTGGGGGGTTTCTGAAAAACTGTTTTTT.

V and J are TRBV11-2 and TRBJ2-1, with 9 bases matching TRBD2. J lost 6 bases, V lost 4 bases, and 13 bases had no gene match. The CDR3 is 17 residues long. Per germline, CDR1 SGHAT and CDR2 FQNNGV. The CDR3 sequence: CASSSLWESGRFNEQFF. The CDR3 DNA follows: TGTGCCAGCAGCTCCCTTTGGGAAAGCGGGAGGTTCAATGAGCAGTTCTTC.

The rearrangement joins TRBV2 to TRBJ1-3; D is perhaps TRBD1 (5 bases). The CDR3 totals 15 residues. V lost 8 bases and J lost 0, with 14 bases in between. Germline CDR1 SNHLY, CDR2 FYNNEI. DNA of the CDR3: TGTGCCAGCTCGGGGGGACCGAGCTCTGGAAACACCATATATTTT. It translates to CASSGGPSSGNTIYF.

V gene TRBV19 combines with J gene TRBJ2-6; TRBD2 might be the D (6 bases). The CDR3 length is 17 residues. Germline lookup yields CDR1 LNHDA and CDR2 SQIVND (reference sequence). With 4 bases removed from V and 2 bases from J, the gap between germline ends came to 15 bases. CDR3 sequence: CASSRGGDQPGANVLTF. The CDR3 DNA follows: TGTGCCAGTAGTAGAGGAGGGGACCAGCCTGGGGCCAACGTCCTGACTTTC.

This chain joins TRBV10-3 and TRBJ2-7; possible D gene TRBD1, 6 bases. This CDR3 comprises 15 residues. V lost 3 bases to trimming and J lost 3 bases, with 15 bases between them. Germline V gives CDR1 ENHRY, CDR2 SYGVKD. DNA of the CDR3: TGTGCCATCAGTGATTTTAGGGACATTAACTACGAGCAGTACTTC. Translating gives CAISDFRDINYEQYF.

The chain recombines TRBV19 with TRBJ1-5; D might be TRBD1 (6 bases). The CDR3 has 13 residues. Germline loops: CDR1 LNHDA, CDR2 SQIVND (reference sequence). The germline V and J ends were trimmed by 1 base and 7 bases, with 8 bases remaining between them. For the CDR3, the DNA is TGTGCCAGTAGTATAGGGGGGCGGCAGCCCCAGCATTTT. Protein sequence: CASSIGGRQPQHF.

This clone was found once. The chain has TRBV2 and TRBJ2-3; D might be TRBD2 (6 bases). This CDR3 spans 12 amino acids. CDR1 SNHLY and CDR2 FYNNEI come from the germline V gene. V lost 6 bases and J 9 bases, leaving 13 bases between the germline ends. For the CDR3, the DNA is TGTGCCAGCAGCCCGGCCGGAGGGACGCAGTATTTT. This codes for CASSPAGGTQYF.

This sequence joins TRBV14 and TRBJ2-7; maybe TRBD2 (5 bases). The CDR3 is made up of 13 amino acids. V gave up 2 bases and J gave up 6 bases, with 11 bases separating them. From germline, CDR1 is SGHDN and CDR2 FVKESK. The CDR3 DNA reads as TGTGCCAGCAGCCAAATAGGTGGGAGCGAGCAGTACTTC. As protein: CASSQIGGSEQYF. The variable domain in full, with the rest retrieved from reference TRBV14 and TRBJ2-7, is EAGVTQFPSHSVIEKGQTVTLRCDPISGHDNLYWYRRVMGKEIKFLLHFVKESKQDESGMPNNRFLAERTGGTYSTLKVQPAELEDSGVYFCASSQIGGSEQYFGPGTRLTVT.

This chain connects TRBV6-4 to TRBJ2-1, with 8 positions matching TRBD2. This CDR3 region has 15 residues. Germline CDR1 MRHNA, CDR2 SNTAGT. V shed 2 bases, J shed 6 bases, and the junction held 6 bases outside the gene matches. CDR3 region: CASSDVASGFNEQFF. CDR3 bases: TGTGCCAGCAGTGACGTGGCTAGCGGGTTCAATGAGCAGTTCTTC.

The chain couples TRBV5-4 to TRBJ2-7; D unclear. This CDR3 region has 14 residues. Germline CDR1 reads SGHNT; CDR2 reads YYREEE (reference sequence). V gave up 1 base and J gave up 3 bases, with 11 bases separating them. The CDR3 protein is CASSLYAHIYEQYF. CDR3 bases: TGTGCCAGCAGCTTGTACGCCCACATCTACGAGCAGTACTTC.